This T cell receptor (beta chain) was identified during a study of blood T cells in healthy people across ages. PCR was performed a second time for about 7 to 12 cycles using a sample-barcoded 5' primer and a J-beta primer mix. With 12 random nucleotides, a template-switch adaptor tagged each individual cDNA molecule. One entry per CDR3 protein, called by TCRdb with MiXCR from the 5' RACE reads. The sample includes 600,000 to 1,000,000 distinct CDR3 sequences, roughly 50% of them seen just once. Germline CDR1 and CDR2: DFQATT and SNEGSKA (reference sequence). The V end was cut by 6 bases, the J end by 10 bases, with 14 bases between. This CDR3 has 11 amino acids. This clonotype occurred once. Its antigen remains unidentified. Findings and caveats of the study: In the absence of known donor CMV status, changes in expanded clonotypes were possibly confounded.

The sample was blood. The clonotype comes from a man aged 25-45 years in good health. The chain employs TRBV20-1 and TRBJ2-3; D tentatively fits TRBD1 or TRBD2 (5 bases each). The CDR3 here is CSALLLGAQYF. In DNA, the CDR3 is TGCAGTGCCCTCCTACTAGGGGCGCAGTATTTT.